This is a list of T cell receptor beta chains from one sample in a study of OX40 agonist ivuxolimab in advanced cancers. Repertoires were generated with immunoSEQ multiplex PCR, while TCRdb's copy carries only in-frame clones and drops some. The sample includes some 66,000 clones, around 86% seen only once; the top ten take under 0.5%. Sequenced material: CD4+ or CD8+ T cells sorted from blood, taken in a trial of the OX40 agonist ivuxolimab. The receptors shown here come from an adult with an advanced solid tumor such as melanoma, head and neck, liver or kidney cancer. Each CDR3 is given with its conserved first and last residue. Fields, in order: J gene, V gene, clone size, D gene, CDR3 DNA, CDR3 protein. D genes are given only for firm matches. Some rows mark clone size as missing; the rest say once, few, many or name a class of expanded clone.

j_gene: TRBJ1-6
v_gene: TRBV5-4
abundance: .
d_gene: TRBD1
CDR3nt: TGTGCCAGCAGCTTGGTGGGACAGGGGCCGAATTCACCCCTCCACTTT
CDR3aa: CASSLVGQGPNSPLHF

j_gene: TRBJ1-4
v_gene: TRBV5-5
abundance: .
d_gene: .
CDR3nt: TGTGCCAGCAGCTTGAATGAGGGACTGTTTTTT
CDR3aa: CASSLNEGLFF

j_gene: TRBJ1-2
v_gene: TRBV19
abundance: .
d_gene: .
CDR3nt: TGTGCCAGTAGTACCCCTCCTCAACAGGCCGGGAACTATGGCTACACCTTC
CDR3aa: CASSTPPQQAGNYGYTF

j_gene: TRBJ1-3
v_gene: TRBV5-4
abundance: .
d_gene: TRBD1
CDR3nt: TGTGCCAGCAGCTCCGGACAGGACATCTCTGGAAACACCATATATTTT
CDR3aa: CASSSGQDISGNTIYF

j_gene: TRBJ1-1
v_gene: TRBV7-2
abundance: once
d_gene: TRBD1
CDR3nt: TGTGCCAGCAGCCTCGGACAGGGATTCACTGAAGCTTTCTTT
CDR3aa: CASSLGQGFTEAFF

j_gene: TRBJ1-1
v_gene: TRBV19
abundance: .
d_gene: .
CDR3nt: TGTGCCAGTAGTATGGGAGCAGACCTTGGAGGCAGCACTGAAGCTTTCTTT
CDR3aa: CASSMGADLGGSTEAFF

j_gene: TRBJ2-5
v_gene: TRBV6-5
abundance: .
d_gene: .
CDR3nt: TGTGCCAGCAGTTTGGGGGGGCCCTACGTAGAGACCCAGTACTTC
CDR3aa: CASSLGGPYVETQYF

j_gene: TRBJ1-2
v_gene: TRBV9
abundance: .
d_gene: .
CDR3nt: TGTGCCAGCAGCTCCCACTATGGCTACACCTTC
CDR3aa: CASSSHYGYTF

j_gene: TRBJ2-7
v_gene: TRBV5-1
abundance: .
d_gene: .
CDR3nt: TGCGCCGGCACCGGGGAGTACGAGCAGTACTTC
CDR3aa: CAGTGEYEQYF

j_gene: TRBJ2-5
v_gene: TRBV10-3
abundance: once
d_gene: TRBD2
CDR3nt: TGTGCCATCAGTGACCTAGCGGGGGGCCTCCAAGAGACCCAGTACTTC
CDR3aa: CAISDLAGGLQETQYF

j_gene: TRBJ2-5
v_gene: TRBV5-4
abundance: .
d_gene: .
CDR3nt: TGTGCCAGCAGCAAAGGGACCTCCCAAGAGACCCAGTACTTC
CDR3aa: CASSKGTSQETQYF

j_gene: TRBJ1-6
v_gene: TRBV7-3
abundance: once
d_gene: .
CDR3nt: TGTGCCAGCAGCTTAAGCAGCTATAATTCACCCCTCCACTTT
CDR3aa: CASSLSSYNSPLHF

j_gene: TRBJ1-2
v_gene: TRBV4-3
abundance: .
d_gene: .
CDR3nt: TGCGCCAGCAGCCAAAACGTCGGGTCGAACTATGGCTACACCTTC
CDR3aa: CASSQNVGSNYGYTF

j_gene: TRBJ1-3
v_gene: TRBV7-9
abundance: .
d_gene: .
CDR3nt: TGTGCCAGCAGCTTAGCGTCGAACAGGGTTTGGAGAAACACCATATATTTT
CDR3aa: CASSLASNRVWRNTIYF

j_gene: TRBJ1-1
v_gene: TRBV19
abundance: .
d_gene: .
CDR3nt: TGTGCCAGTAGTTTCGTAACCCGAACTAACACTGAAGCTTTCTTT
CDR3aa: CASSFVTRTNTEAFF

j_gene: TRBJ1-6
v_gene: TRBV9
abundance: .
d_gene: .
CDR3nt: TGTGCCAGCAGTTCGACAGGCGAAACCTATAATTCACCCCTCCACTTT
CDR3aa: CASSSTGETYNSPLHF

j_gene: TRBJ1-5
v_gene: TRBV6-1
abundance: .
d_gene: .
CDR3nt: TGTGCCAGCACCAGAAGTGACAGCTACAATCAGCCCCAGCATTTT
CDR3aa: CASTRSDSYNQPQHF

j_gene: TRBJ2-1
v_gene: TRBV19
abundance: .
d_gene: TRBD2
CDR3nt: TGTGCCAGTAGGTGGGCGGGGGCCTACAATGAGCAGTTCTTC
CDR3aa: CASRWAGAYNEQFF

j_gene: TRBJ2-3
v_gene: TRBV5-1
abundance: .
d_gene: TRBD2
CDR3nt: TGCGCCAGCAGCTTGGCCTCGGGCGGGGGGGGCGCAGATACGCAGTATTTT
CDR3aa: CASSLASGGGGADTQYF

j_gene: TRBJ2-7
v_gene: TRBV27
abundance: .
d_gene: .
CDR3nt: TGTGCCAGCAGTTTTAAGGGGGGAGAGCAGTACTTC
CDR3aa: CASSFKGGEQYF

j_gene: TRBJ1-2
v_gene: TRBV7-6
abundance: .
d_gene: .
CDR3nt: TGTGCCAGCAGCGGGGGTGCGAGAGGAACCTCTAACTATGGCTACACCTTC
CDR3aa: CASSGGARGTSNYGYTF

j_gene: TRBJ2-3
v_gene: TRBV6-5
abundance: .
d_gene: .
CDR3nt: TGTGCCAGCAGTTACTCTCAGGGCCCCCTGGGTACGCAGTATTTT
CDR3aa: CASSYSQGPLGTQYF

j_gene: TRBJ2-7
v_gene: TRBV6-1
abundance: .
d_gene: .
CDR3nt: TGTGCCAGCAGTGAGGACAGAGACCTTTACGAGCAGTACTTC
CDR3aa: CASSEDRDLYEQYF

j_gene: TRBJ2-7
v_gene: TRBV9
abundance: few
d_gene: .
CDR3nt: TGTGCCAGCAGCGTAGAACCCTTCCGGGAAACCTACGAGCAGTACTTC
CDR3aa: CASSVEPFRETYEQYF

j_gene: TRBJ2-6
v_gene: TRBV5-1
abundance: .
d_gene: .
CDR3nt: TGCGCCAGCAGCTTGGGGGGCTCCTCTGGGGCCAACGTCCTGACTTTC
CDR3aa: CASSLGGSSGANVLTF

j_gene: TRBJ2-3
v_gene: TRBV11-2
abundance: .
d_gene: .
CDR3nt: TGTGCCAGCAGCTTAGGGGCTAGCGCCTTCCCAGATACGCAGTATTTT
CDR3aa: CASSLGASAFPDTQYF

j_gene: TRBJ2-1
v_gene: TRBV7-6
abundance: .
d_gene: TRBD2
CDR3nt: TGTGCCAGCAGCTTAGCTAGCGGGGGGGCACGAGAGCAGTTCTTC
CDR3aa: CASSLASGGAREQFF

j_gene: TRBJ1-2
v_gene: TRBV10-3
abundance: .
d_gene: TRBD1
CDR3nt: TGTGCCATCAGCCGACAGGGGGACCTTAGGAGCTACACCTTC
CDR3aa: CAISRQGDLRSYTF

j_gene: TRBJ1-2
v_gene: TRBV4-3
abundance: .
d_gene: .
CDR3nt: TGCGCCAGCAGCCAAGAGCAGGCCAACTATGGCTACACCTTC
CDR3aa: CASSQEQANYGYTF

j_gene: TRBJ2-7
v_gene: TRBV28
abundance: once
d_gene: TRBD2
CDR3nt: TGTGCCAGCAGGGCTAGCGGGGGGAGCTCCTACGAGCAGTACTTC
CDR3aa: CASRASGGSSYEQYF

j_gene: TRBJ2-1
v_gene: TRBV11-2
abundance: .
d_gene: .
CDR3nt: TGTGCCAGCAGCTTTCGCCGGCTAGTCAGCAATGAGCAGTTCTTC
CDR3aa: CASSFRRLVSNEQFF

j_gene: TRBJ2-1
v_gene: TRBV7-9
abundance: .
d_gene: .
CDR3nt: TGTGCCAGCAGCTTAAGCTGGGAAGGTGAGCAGTTCTTC
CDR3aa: CASSLSWEGEQFF

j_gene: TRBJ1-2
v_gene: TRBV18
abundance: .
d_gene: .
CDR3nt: TGTGCCAGCTCACCACCGAACGATGGCTACACCTTC
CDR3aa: CASSPPNDGYTF

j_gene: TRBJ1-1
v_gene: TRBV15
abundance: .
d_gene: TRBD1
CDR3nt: TGTGCCACCAGCAGAGGACAGGGGATCACTGAAGCTTTCTTT
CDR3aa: CATSRGQGITEAFF

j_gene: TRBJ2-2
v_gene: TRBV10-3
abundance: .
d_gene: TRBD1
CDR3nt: TGTGCCACCTCCGGGACAGGGGTCACCGGGGAGCTGTTTTTT
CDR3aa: CATSGTGVTGELFF

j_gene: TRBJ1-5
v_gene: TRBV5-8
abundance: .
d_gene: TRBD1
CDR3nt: TGTGCCAGCAGCGGGGGACAGGGATTCAATCAGCCCCAGCATTTT
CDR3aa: CASSGGQGFNQPQHF

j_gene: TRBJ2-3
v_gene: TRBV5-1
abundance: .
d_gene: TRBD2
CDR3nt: TGCGCCAGCAGCCCCGGGGGGTTTACAGATACGCAGTATTTT
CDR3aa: CASSPGGFTDTQYF

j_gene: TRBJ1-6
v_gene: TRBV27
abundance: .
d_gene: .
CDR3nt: TGTGCCAGCGGCCCAACAGGGAATTCACCCCTCCACTTT
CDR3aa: CASGPTGNSPLHF

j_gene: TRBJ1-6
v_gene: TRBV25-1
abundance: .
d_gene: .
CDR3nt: TGTGCCAGCAGTGAAGAGACTATCAATTCACCCCTCCACTTT
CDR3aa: CASSEETINSPLHF

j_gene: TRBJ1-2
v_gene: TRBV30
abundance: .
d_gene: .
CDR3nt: TGTGCCTGGAGTGAAAAAGGGAATGGCTACACCTTC
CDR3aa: CAWSEKGNGYTF

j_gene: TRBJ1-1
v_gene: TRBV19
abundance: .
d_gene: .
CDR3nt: TGTGCCAGTACCAACCCCTCTGAGCGGCTGCGTGAAGCTTTCTTT
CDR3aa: CASTNPSERLREAFF

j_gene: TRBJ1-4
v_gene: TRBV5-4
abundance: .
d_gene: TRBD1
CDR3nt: TGTGCCAGCAGCCCGGGACAGGTTAATGAAAAACTGTTTTTT
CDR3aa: CASSPGQVNEKLFF

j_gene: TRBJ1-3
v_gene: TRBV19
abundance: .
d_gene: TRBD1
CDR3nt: TGTGCCAGTAGTTCAACCGGGACAGGGGCCTCTGGAAACACCATATATTTT
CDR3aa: CASSSTGTGASGNTIYF

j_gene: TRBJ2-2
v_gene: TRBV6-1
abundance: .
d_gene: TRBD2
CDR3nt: TGTGCCAGCAGTGGATCCGGGACTAGAGTTTTTGCCGGGGAGCTGTTTTTT
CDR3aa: CASSGSGTRVFAGELFF

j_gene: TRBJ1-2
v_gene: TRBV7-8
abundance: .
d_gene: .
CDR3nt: TGTGCCAGCAGCTTACGGCAGGGGCCCGGCTACACCTTC
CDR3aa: CASSLRQGPGYTF

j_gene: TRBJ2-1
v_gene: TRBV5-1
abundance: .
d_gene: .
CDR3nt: TGCGCCAGCAGCTACCGAAACAATGAGCAGTTCTTC
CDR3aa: CASSYRNNEQFF

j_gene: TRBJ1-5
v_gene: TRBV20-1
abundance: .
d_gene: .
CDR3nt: TGCAGTGCTGGGTTGCAGCCCCAGCATTTT
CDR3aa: CSAGLQPQHF

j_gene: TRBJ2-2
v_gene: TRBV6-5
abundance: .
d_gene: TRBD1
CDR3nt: TGTGCCAGCACGAGGACAGGGGGTAACACCGGGGAGCTGTTTTTT
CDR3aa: CASTRTGGNTGELFF

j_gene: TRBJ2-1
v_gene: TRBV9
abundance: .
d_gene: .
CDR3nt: TGTGCCAGCAGCGAACCGACCGGGACTCATAACAATGAGCAGTTCTTC
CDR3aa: CASSEPTGTHNNEQFF

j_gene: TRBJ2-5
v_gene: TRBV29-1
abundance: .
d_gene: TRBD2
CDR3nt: TGCAGCGTTGCCCCTCTTGCGGGGGGACAAGAGACCCAGTACTTC
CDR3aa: CSVAPLAGGQETQYF

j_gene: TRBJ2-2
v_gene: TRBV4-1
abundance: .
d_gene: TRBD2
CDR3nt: TGCGCCAGCAGCCAAGATCGGGGAGGGTTCACCGGGGAGCTGTTTTTT
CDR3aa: CASSQDRGGFTGELFF